Below, 17 T cell receptor beta chains from the same sample are listed, as sequenced in a study of T cell clonality in common variable immunodeficiency. TCRdb keeps only in-frame clones here, not all; method: immunoSEQ multiplex PCR. There are about 37,000 clones in the sample, none observed a single time. Sequenced material: peripheral blood mononuclear cells. The origin of the receptors is a person between 18 and 69 years old in good health.

This clone was counted ten times or more. From the germline J gene comes the end of the CDR3, since the read stops 3 residues before it. The chain has TRBV5-1 and TRBJ2-5; the match to TRBD2 covers 9 bases. The CDR3 covers 16 residues. Trimming took 4 bases from V and 2 from J; bases not matched to a gene: 9. Germline lookup yields CDR1 SGHRS and CDR2 YFSETQ. CDR3: CASSVQTSGGQETQYF. The DNA read from the CDR3 is TGCGCCAGCAGCGTCCAGACTAGCGGAGGACAAGAGACC.

This clone was detected many times. This sequence may be a read error, since a much larger clone differs from it by one base. The CDR3 is cut off 3 residues early in the read; its end comes from the germline J gene. This sample includes further DNA sequences coding for the same CDR3. The chain joins TRBV12-3 or TRBV12-4 to TRBJ1-2; 8 positions agree with TRBD1. V lost 6 bases, J lost 7 bases, and 7 bases stayed unmatched. This CDR3 region has 13 residues. The CDR3 spells CASRGQGAGGYTF. CDR3 DNA, as far as it was read: TGTGCCAGCAGGGGGCAGGGGGCTGGTGGC.

This clone was counted many times. The read stops 3 residues short of the end of the CDR3; the missing end is completed from the germline J gene. The chain carries TRBV20-1 and TRBJ2-5, with 9 bases that match TRBD2. CDR3 length equals 13 residues. Germline CDR1 and CDR2: DFQATT and SNEGSKA (reference sequence). The V segment lost 6 bases and the J segment 2 bases; nucleotides outside the gene matches: 4. The CDR3 DNA, read in part, is TGCAGTGCCCTCGCGGGAGGGCAAGAGACC. Residues: CSALAGGQET. The entire CDR3 is CSALAGGQETQYF.

This clone was observed at least ten times. Read coverage stops 3 residues before the CDR3 terminus; the germline J gene supplies the remainder. The genes are TRBV7-9 and TRBJ2-5; D might be TRBD1 (6 bases). This CDR3 spans 15 amino acids. The V gene lost 4 bases and the J gene lost 4 bases, with 16 bases spanning the gap. Germline V gene data show CDR1 as SEHNR and CDR2 as FQNEAQ (reference sequence). The CDR3 sequence is CASSYTGLGRETQYF. CDR3 DNA, as far as it was read: TGTGCCAGCAGCTATACAGGGTTGGGTAGAGAGACC.

This clone was recorded many times. The missing CDR3 end, 3 residues past where the read stops, is filled in from the germline J gene. The V call is TRBV27, the J call TRBJ2-4, with a possible D match to TRBD1 (5 bases). The CDR3 sequence is 14 residues long. With 2 bases removed from V and 6 bases from J, the gap between germline ends came to 11 bases. CDR1 and CDR2 from the germline V gene are MNHEY and SMNVEV (reference sequence). Partial CDR3 DNA: TGTGCCAGCAGTTTAACCAGGGTGGGAAACATT. The encoded protein is CASSLTRVGNI. In full, the CDR3 is CASSLTRVGNIQYF.

This clone was recorded at least ten times. The read finishes 3 residues shy of the CDR3 end, and the germline J gene is used to complete it. This rearrangement joins TRBV15 to TRBJ2-5; 13 bases map to TRBD2. The CDR3 consists of 20 residues. V dropped 0 bases and J dropped 1; count of bases not matched to a gene: 11. Germline CDR1 reads LNHNV; CDR2 reads YYDKDF (reference sequence). The CDR3 spells CATSRETIRGLAGVQETQYF. The DNA read from the CDR3 is TGTGCCACCAGCAGAGAAACCATCCGCGGACTAGCGGGGGTCCAAGAGACC. The whole variable domain, filled in from reference TRBV15 and TRBJ2-5, reads DAMVIQNPRYQVTQFGKPVTLSCSQTLNHNVMYWYQQKSSQAPKLLFHYYDKDFNNEADTPDNFQSRRPNTSFCFLDIRSPGLGDTAMYLCATSRETIRGLAGVQETQYFGPGTRLLVL.

This clone was recorded at least ten times. The CDR3 is cut off 3 residues early in the read; its end comes from the germline J gene. The rearrangement joins TRBV9 to TRBJ1-1; TRBD1 matches 7 bases. The germline V gene has CDR1 SGDLS and CDR2 YYNGEE. Losses at the gene ends were 3 bases for V and 7 bases for J; bases not matched to a gene: 3. This CDR3 region has 12 residues. The CDR3 spells CASSAGDSEAFF. CDR3 bases read: TGTGCCAGCAGCGCGGGGGACAGTGAA. Full variable domain (missing parts from reference TRBV9 and TRBJ1-1): DSGVTQTPKHLITATGQRVTLRCSPRSGDLSVYWYQQSLDQGLQFLIQYYNGEERAKGNILERFSAQQFPDLHSELNLSSLELGDSALYFCASSAGDSEAFFGQGTRLTVV.

This clone was detected many times. From the germline J gene comes the end of the CDR3, since the read stops 3 residues before it. The chain has TRBV20-1 and TRBJ1-6, with a tentative D call TRBD1 (5 bases). Trimming pared 7 bases from V and 9 bases from J, leaving 25 bases between. CDR1 and CDR2 from the germline V gene are DFQATT and SNEGSKA (reference sequence). The CDR3 runs to 16 residues. The CDR3 bases that were read are TGCAGTGGCAGAAGGAGTTTGAACCCGAGGGGTTCACCC. This gives the protein CSGRRSLNPRGSP. The CDR3, in full, reads CSGRRSLNPRGSPLHF.

In its sample, this clone was seen many times. The germline gene is not matched at one end of the junction; a read error may be the cause. The read ends 3 residues shy of where the CDR3 ends; the end is completed using the germline J gene. The chain is built from TRBV4-2 and TRBJ2-7; D may be TRBD1 (5 bases). This CDR3 has 15 amino acids. CDR1 LGHNA and CDR2 YNFKEQ come from the germline V gene. The CDR3 loop reads CASSQDLRTTDEQYF. Incomplete CDR3 DNA: TGCGCCAGCAGCCAAGATCTAAGGACAACGGACGAG.

There are many counts of this clone. The CDR3 end lies 3 residues beyond the end of the read and is filled in from the germline J gene. This sequence joins TRBV7-8 and TRBJ2-5; D perhaps matches TRBD2 (5 bases). Germline-derived CDR1 and CDR2 are SGHVS and FQNEAQ. The germline V and J ends were trimmed by 5 bases and 5 bases, with 15 bases remaining between them. The CDR3 spans 14 residues. The covered CDR3 bases are TGTGCCAGCAGCCCCCGCGCGGGCCAGGAGACC. It specifies CASSPRAGQET. The complete CDR3 reads CASSPRAGQETQYF.

This clone was recorded at least ten times. The sequenced fragment ends 3 residues before the CDR3 boundary, so the rest is inferred from the germline J gene. The chain carries TRBV4-1 and TRBJ2-1, with 7 bases lining up with TRBD2. The CDR3 length is 15 residues. Germline V gene lookup returns CDR1 MGHRA and CDR2 YSYEKL. V dropped 0 bases and J dropped 4; count of bases not matched to a gene: 3. CDR3 DNA (partial): TGCGCCAGCAGCCAAGAGGGGAGGGGTTACAATGAG. Its protein product is CASSQEGRGYNE. The whole CDR3 protein reads CASSQEGRGYNEQFF.

This clone was seen ten or more times. The missing CDR3 end, 3 residues past where the read stops, is filled in from the germline J gene. The rearrangement links TRBV29-1 to TRBJ2-2; unclear D gene. CDR1 SQVTM and CDR2 ANQGSEA come from the germline V gene. CDR3 length equals 14 residues. The V gene lost 4 bases and the J gene lost 0 bases, with 9 bases spanning the gap. The CDR3 protein is CSVVLVANTGELFF. Incomplete CDR3 DNA: TGCAGCGTTGTCCTCGTAGCGAACACCGGGGAG.

In its sample, this clone was seen many times. The read gets to within 3 residues of the CDR3 end, and the germline J gene fills in the rest. V and J are TRBV20-1 and TRBJ2-1, with 14 bases aligning to TRBD2. The ends lost 2 bases at V and 6 bases at J; junction bases unmatched: 9. This CDR3 contains 17 residues. Germline CDR1 and CDR2: DFQATT and SNEGSKA (reference sequence). The chain's CDR3 is CSARRVSGTSGSNEQFF. The sequenced part of the CDR3 DNA is TGCAGTGCTAGAAGGGTGTCCGGGACTAGCGGGAGCAATGAG.

This clone was observed many times. Coverage ceases 3 residues before the CDR3 finishes, and the germline J gene fills in the end. V and J are TRBV2 and TRBJ2-5; 7 nucleotides match TRBD1. CDR1 is SNHLY and CDR2 is FYNNEI in the germline V gene. V lost 8 bases, J lost 2 bases, and 5 bases stayed unmatched. The CDR3 is 13 amino acids. The CDR3 loop reads CASHRQGQETQYF. CDR3 DNA, as far as it was read: TGTGCCAGCCACAGACAGGGTCAAGAGACC. Full variable domain (rest looked up from reference TRBV2 and TRBJ2-5): EPEVTQTPSHQVTQMGQEVILRCVPISNHLYFYWYRQILGQKVEFLVSFYNNEISEKSEIFDDQFSVERPDGSNFTLKIRSTKLEDSAMYFCASHRQGQETQYFGPGTRLLVL.

With regard to this clone: The read stops 3 residues short of the end of the CDR3; the missing end is completed from the germline J gene. The chain recombines TRBV19 with TRBJ2-7; 9 bases are shared with TRBD2. J was trimmed by 0 bases and V by 4 bases; bases with no gene match: 1. The CDR3 sequence is 14 residues long. CDR1 and CDR2 (germline): LNHDA, SQIVND (reference sequence). The CDR3 protein is CASSTSGTSYEQYF. The part of the CDR3 DNA that was read is TGTGCCAGTAGTACTAGCGGGACCTCCTACGAG.

Many counts were recorded for this clone. The CDR3 extends 3 residues past the end of the read, so its final part is completed from the germline J gene. The chain combines TRBV7-9 with TRBJ2-3, with TRBD2 matching 8 bases. Germline V gives CDR1 SEHNR, CDR2 FQNEAQ (reference sequence). J lost 4 bases, V lost 8 bases, and 8 bases had no gene match. The CDR3 is 14 residues long. The sequenced part of the CDR3 DNA is TGTGCCAGCCGCAGCGGGAGAGCCCCAGATACG. This sequence encodes CASRSGRAPDT. The CDR3 as a whole reads CASRSGRAPDTQYF. The variable domain in full, with the rest retrieved from reference TRBV7-9 and TRBJ2-3, is DTGVSQNPRHKITKRGQNVTFRCDPISEHNRLYWYRQTLGQGPEFLTYFQNEAQLEKSRLLSDRFSAERPKGSFSTLEIQRTEQGDSAMYLCASRSGRAPDTQYFGPGTRLTVL.

This clone was observed many times. CDR3 DNA, as far as it was read: TGTGCCAGCAGCTGGGACAGCGATGGTGAG. Translation: CASSWDSDGE. The complete CDR3 sequence is CASSWDSDGEQFF. V gene TRBV7-3 combines with J gene TRBJ2-1, with TRBD1 matching over 7 bases. The CDR3 end lies 3 residues beyond the end of the read and is filled in from the germline J gene. V was clipped by 4 bases and J by 9 bases; unmatched bases: 6. Per the germline V gene, CDR1 is SGHTA and CDR2 is FQGTGA. CDR3 length: 13 residues.